Described below is a single T cell receptor beta chain sequence and its context. This clonotype was observed at least ten times. The antigen it recognizes is unknown. No much larger clone exists at a distance of one base, and base qualities are not known. The time point label on this specimen signifies: patch test 2, 6 weeks after DPC sensitization. The treatment or condition tag for this specimen amounts to: therapeutic diphenylcyclopropenone sensitization with weekly scalp DPC. At each patch-test visit, blood was drawn before the patch test was applied. To be eligible, patients had to be aged 18 to 70, diagnosed with alopecia and judged suitable for DPC therapy, while pregnant patients were excluded. Total RNA was extracted from unfractionated whole blood collected in Tempus Blood RNA tubes. The junction carries 11 bases between V and J, which are trimmed by 3 bases and 2 bases respectively. From the cysteine through the phenylalanine, the CDR3 covers 15 amino acids. The sequence is cut down to CDR3 DNA, 45 bases in frame from base 1.

Library creation used RACE. The reads were generated on a NextSeq 500. During library preparation, unique molecular identifiers were attached to individual cDNA molecules so that TCRs could be counted quantitatively and reproducibly. For every blood RNA sample, sequencing covered both the TCR alpha and TCR beta chains. The source study handled its data this way. The median number of TCRs per sample was approximately 98,000, ranging from roughly 23,224 to 690,600. The Decombinator software suite was used to annotate the V, J and CDR3 of the TCR reads. For the PS versus PT1 abundance plots, all samples were subsampled to the same number of TCRs (28,000). Expanded TCRs were defined as absent before sensitization and observed at least eight times at the 2-week time point. The public sequencing data were trimmed at Q25 with fastp and processed into clonotypes with MiXCR by TCRdb, which kept only in-frame beta chains. Every entry covers one CDR3 protein and lists the most common genes and DNA from its rows. The V and J calls, along with clone size, are taken from TCRdb and not from the paper's own processing. Within this sample are under 450,000 distinct CDR3 sequences, with more than 5% of them counted one time only. The top ten constitute less than 6.5% of the sample.

The sample belongs to a study of human T cells and chemical hapten exposure (dated by TCRdb to the early 2020s). As for the study more broadly: For sensitization, 2% DPC in acetone was applied to a 2 cm by 2 cm area of upper inner arm skin. This study followed changes in the peripheral blood TCR repertoire in vivo during primary and secondary sensitization of alopecia patients to the hapten diphenylcyclopropenone (DPC). Throughout the roughly 26-week study period, patients were also given weekly therapeutic DPC doses on the scalp. The libraries were sequenced as a pool, and the TCR yield per sample differed mostly because of small variations in library volumes within the pool. For TCR sequencing, blood came from 25 to 35 alopecia patients at anywhere from one to four time points (pre-sensitization, 2, 6 and 24 weeks). Patch testing was performed on the upper back with Finn chambers containing 0.01% DPC, and the patch tests were scored after 6 days according to International Contact Dermatitis Research Group standards. Blood was sampled from patients pre-sensitization (week 0) and at 2, 6 and about 24 weeks after DPC sensitization. The mostly female patient cohort included alopecia areata with under or over 50% scalp involvement, alopecia totalis and alopecia universalis. The investigation overall reported the following: The number of PT1 expanded TCRs positively correlated with patch test score, significant at thresholds 8, 16 and 32 but not 4. Significantly more large CDR3 similarity clusters were formed by expanded TCRs than by pre-sensitization or healthy control sets, consistent with antigen-driven responses. No change with DPC sensitization was found in the number of TCRs above 1 in 1000 frequency, and no evidence of global repertoire structure alterations was found. After repeated subsampling, the strength of the expansion versus patch-test correlation and the threshold at which it became significant changed. All patients had alopecia, a presumed autoimmune disease, so their immune response might differ from that of healthy individuals.

The chain is made from TRBV12-3 or TRBV12-4 and TRBJ1-5; TRBD1 is a weak D gene call, 5 bases matching. Sequences were derived from whole blood, sampled in connection with sensitization to the hapten diphenylcyclopropenone (DPC). This TCR was sampled from a woman in her late teens or twenties with alopecia areata. Some clones in this sample may be carry-over from other donors' samples. The CDR3 sequence is CASSFGRVGNQPQHF. The nucleotide sequence reads TGTGCCAGCAGTTTTGGCAGGGTGGGCAATCAGCCCCAGCATTTT.